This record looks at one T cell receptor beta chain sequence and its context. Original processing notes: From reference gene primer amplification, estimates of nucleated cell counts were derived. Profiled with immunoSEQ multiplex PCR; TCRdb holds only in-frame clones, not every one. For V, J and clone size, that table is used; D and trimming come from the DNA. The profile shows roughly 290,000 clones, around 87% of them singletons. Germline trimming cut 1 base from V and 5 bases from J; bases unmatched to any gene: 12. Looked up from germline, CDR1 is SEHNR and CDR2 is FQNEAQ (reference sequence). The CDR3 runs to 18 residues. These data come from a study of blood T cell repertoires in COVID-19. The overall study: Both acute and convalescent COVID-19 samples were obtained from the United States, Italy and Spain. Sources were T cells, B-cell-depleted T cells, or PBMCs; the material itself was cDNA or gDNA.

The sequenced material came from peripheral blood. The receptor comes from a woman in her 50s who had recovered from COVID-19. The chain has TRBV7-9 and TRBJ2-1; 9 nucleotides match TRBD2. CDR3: CASSLGLAGGPGNNEQFF. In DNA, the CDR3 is TGTGCCAGCAGCTTAGGATTGGCGGGAGGGCCGGGTAACAATGAGCAGTTCTTC.